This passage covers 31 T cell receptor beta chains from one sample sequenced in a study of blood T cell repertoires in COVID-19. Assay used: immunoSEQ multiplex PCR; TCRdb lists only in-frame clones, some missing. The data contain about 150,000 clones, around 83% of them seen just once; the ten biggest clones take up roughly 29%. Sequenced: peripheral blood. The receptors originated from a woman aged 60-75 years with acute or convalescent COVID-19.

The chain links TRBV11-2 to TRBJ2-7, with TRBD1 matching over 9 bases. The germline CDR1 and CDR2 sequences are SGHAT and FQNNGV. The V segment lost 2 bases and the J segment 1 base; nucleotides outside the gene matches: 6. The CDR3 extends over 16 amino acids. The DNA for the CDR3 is TGTGCCAGCAGCTTACGGTCGACAGGGGGGTCCTACGAGCAGTACTTC. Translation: CASSLRSTGGSYEQYF.

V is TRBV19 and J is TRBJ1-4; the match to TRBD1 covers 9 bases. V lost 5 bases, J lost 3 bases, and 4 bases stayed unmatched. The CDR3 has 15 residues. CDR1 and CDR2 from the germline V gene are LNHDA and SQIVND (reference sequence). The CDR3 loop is CASSLRQGANEKLFF. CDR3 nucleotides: TGTGCCAGTAGTCTCCGACAGGGGGCTAATGAAAAACTGTTTTTT.

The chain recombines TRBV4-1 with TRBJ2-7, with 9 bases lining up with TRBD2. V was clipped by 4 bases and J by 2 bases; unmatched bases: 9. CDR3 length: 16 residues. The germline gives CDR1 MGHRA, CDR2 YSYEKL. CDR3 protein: CASSPSSGGQAYEQYF. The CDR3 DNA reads TGCGCCAGCAGCCCGAGTAGCGGGGGCCAGGCCTACGAGCAGTACTTC.

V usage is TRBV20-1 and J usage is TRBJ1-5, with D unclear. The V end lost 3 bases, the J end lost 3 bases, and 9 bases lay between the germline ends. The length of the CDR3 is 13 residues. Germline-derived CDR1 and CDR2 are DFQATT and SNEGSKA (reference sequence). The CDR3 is CSASSGLNQPQHF. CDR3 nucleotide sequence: TGCAGTGCTAGTTCCGGACTCAATCAGCCCCAGCATTTT.

The CDR3 loop reads CASRRTGTSGNTIYF. The CDR3 DNA follows: TGTGCCAGCAGAAGAACAGGGACCTCTGGAAACACCATATATTTT. This chain links TRBV6-5 with TRBJ1-3; weak D call: TRBD1 (6 bases). CDR3 length: 15 residues. The V gene's germline CDR1 is MNHEY and CDR2 SVGAGI. Trimming removed 6 bases at V and 0 bases at J, with 12 bases between.

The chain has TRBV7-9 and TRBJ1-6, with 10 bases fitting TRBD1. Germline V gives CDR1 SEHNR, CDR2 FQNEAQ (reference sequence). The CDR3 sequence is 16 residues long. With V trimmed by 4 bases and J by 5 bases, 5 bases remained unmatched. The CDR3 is CASSSDRGLNNSPLHF. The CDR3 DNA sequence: TGTGCCAGCAGCTCCGACAGGGGGCTCAATAATTCACCCCTCCACTTT.

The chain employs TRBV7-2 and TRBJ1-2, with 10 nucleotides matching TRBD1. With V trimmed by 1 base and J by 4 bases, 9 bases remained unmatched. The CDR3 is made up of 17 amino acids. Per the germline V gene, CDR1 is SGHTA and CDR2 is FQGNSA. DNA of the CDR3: TGTGCCAGCAGCTTAGGTATCGGTAGGGACAGGGGCTATGGCTACACCTTC. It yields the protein CASSLGIGRDRGYGYTF.

The CDR3 sequence: CASSFRDINYGYTF. The CDR3 DNA is TGTGCCAGCAGCTTCCGGGACATAAACTATGGCTACACCTTC. The chain joins TRBV7-8 to TRBJ1-2; D is perhaps TRBD1 (6 bases). This CDR3 is 14 amino acids long. With 3 bases removed from V and 2 bases from J, the gap between germline ends came to 10 bases. Germline V lookup: CDR1 SGHVS, CDR2 FQNEAQ.

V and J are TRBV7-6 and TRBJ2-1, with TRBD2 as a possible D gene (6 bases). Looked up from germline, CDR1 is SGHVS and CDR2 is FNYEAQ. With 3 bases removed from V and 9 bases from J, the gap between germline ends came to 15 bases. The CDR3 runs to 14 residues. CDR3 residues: CASSFQTSSGEQFF. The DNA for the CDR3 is TGTGCCAGCAGCTTCCAGACTAGTTCCGGTGAGCAGTTCTTC.

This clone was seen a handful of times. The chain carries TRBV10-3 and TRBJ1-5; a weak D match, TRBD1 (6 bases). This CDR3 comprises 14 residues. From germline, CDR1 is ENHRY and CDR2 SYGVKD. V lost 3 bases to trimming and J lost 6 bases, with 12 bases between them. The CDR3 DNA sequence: TGTGCCATCAGTGAACTTGAGGGGGTTCAGCCCCAGCATTTT. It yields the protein CAISELEGVQPQHF.

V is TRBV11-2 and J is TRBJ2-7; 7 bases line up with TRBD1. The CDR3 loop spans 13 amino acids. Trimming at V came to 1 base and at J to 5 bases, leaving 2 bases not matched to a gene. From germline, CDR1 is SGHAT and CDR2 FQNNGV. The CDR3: CASSLGQGDEQYF. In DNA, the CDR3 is TGTGCCAGCAGCTTAGGACAGGGCGACGAGCAGTACTTC.

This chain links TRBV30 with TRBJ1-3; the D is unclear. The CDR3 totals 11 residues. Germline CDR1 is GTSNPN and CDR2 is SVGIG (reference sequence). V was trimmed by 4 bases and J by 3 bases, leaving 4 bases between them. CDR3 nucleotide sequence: TGTGCCTGGACGAGTGGAAACACCATATATTTT. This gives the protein CAWTSGNTIYF.

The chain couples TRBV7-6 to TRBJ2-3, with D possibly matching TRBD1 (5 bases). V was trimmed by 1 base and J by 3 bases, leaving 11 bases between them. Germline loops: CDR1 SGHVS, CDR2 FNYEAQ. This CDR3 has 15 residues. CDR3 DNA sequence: TGTGCCAGCAGCTTAGTGGGCAGGGAAACAGATACGCAGTATTTT. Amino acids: CASSLVGRETDTQYF.

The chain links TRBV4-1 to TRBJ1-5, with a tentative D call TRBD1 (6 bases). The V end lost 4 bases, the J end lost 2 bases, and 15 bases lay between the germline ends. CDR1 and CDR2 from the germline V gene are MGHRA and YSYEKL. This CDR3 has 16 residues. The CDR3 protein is CASSPQGQGGNQPQHF. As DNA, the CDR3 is TGCGCCAGCAGCCCCCAGGGGCAGGGTGGCAATCAGCCCCAGCATTTT.

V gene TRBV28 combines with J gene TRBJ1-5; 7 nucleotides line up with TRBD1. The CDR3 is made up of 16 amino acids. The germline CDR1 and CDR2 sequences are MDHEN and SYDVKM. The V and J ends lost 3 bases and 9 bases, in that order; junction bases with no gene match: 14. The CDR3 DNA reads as TGTGCCAGCAGTTTCCTAGGGACAGCGGGGGTAGGGCCCCAGCATTTT. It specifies CASSFLGTAGVGPQHF.

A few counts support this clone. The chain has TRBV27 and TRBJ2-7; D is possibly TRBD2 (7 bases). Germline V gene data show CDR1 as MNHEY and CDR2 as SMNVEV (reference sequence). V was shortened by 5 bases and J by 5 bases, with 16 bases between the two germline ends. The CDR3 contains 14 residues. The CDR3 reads CASSPLGGGDEQYF. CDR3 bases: TGTGCCAGCAGTCCCCTAGGGGGAGGGGACGAGCAGTACTTC.

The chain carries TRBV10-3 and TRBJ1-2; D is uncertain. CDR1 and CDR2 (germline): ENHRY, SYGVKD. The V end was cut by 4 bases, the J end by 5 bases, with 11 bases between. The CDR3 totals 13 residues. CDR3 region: CAISGPRGYGYTF. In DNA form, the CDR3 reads TGTGCCATCAGTGGTCCCCGGGGATATGGCTACACCTTC.

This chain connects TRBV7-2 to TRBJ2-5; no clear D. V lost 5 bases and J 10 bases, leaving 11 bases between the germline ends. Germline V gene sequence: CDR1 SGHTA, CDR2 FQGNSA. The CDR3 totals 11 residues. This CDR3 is CASSPSRVQYF. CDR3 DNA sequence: TGTGCCAGCAGCCCGTCACGGGTCCAGTACTTC.

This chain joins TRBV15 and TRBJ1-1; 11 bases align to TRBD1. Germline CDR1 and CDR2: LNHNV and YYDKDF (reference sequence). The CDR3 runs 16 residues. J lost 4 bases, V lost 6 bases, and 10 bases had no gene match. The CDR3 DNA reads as TGTGCCACCAGTGGAGGGGACAGGGGGTATTCCACTGAAGCTTTCTTT. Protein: CATSGGDRGYSTEAFF.

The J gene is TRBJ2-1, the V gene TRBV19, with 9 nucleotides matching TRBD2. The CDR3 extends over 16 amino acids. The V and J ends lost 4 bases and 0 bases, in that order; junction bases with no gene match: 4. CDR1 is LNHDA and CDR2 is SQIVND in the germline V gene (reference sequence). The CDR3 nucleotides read TGTGCCAGTAGTAACCTAGCGGGGTACTCCTACAATGAGCAGTTCTTC. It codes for CASSNLAGYSYNEQFF.

CDR3 sequence reads: CASMLMGSSGNTIYF. The CDR3 nucleotides are TGTGCCAGCATGTTAATGGGGAGCTCTGGAAACACCATATATTTT. The chain has TRBV6-5 and TRBJ1-3; D is unclear. Germline assignment: CDR1 MNHEY and CDR2 SVGAGI. The CDR3 length is 15 residues. V was trimmed by 7 bases and J by 0 bases, leaving 13 bases between them.

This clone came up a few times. DNA of the CDR3: TGTGCCAGCAGTTCCGGGACAGGGTTGTTTTCACCCCTCCACTTT. Protein sequence: CASSSGTGLFSPLHF. The chain has TRBV28 and TRBJ1-6, with 9 bases fitting TRBD1. The germline gives CDR1 MDHEN, CDR2 SYDVKM. There are 15 residues in the CDR3. Trimming took 4 bases from V and 9 from J; bases not matched to a gene: 7.

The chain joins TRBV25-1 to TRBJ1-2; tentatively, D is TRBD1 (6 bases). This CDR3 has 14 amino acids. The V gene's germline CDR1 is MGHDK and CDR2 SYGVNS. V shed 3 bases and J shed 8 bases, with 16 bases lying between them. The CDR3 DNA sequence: TGTGCCAGCAGTGACCCCGGGACAACGTGGGGCTACACCTTC. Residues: CASSDPGTTWGYTF.

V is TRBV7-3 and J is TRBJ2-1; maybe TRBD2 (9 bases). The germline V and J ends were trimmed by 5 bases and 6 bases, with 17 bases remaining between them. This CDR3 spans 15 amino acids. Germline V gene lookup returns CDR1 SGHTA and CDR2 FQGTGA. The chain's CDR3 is CASSPSGGTGNEQFF. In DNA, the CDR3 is TGTGCCAGCAGCCCGAGCGGGGGGACAGGCAATGAGCAGTTCTTC.

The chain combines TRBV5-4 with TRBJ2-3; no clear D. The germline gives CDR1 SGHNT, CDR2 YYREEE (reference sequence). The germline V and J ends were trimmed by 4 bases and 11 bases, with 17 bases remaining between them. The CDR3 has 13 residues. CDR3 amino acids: CASSLRLGGWQYF. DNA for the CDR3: TGTGCCAGCAGCCTACGACTCGGCGGATGGCAGTATTTT.

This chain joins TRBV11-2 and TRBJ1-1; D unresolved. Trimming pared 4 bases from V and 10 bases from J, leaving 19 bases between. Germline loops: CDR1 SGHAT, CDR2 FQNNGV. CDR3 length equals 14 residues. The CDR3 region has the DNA TGTGCCAGCAGCTCAGATCTCCTGGCCTTTGGAGCTTTCTTT. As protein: CASSSDLLAFGAFF.

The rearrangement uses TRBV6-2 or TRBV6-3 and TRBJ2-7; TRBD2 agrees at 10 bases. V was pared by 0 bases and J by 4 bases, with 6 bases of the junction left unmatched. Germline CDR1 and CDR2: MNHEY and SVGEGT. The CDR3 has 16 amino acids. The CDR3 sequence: CASSYSRPSGGYEQYF. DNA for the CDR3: TGTGCCAGCAGTTACTCGAGGCCTAGCGGGGGTTACGAGCAGTACTTC.

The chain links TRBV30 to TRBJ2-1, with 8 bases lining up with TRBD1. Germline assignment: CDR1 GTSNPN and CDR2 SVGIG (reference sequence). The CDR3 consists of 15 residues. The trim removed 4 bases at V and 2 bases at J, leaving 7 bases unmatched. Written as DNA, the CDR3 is TGTGCCTGGACTCCTCTGGACAGGGCCTACAATGAGCAGTTCTTC. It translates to CAWTPLDRAYNEQFF.

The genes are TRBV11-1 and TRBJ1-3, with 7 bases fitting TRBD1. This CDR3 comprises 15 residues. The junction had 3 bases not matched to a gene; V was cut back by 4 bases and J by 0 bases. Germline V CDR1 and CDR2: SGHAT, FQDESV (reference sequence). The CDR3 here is CASSSDRHSGNTIYF. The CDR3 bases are TGTGCCAGCAGCTCGGACAGGCACTCTGGAAACACCATATATTTT.

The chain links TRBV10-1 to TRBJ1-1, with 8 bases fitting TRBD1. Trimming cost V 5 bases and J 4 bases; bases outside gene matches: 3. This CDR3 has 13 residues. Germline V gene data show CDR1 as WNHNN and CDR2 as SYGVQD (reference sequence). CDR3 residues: CASSRTGSTEAFF. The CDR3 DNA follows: TGCGCCAGCAGTCGGACAGGGAGCACTGAAGCTTTCTTT.

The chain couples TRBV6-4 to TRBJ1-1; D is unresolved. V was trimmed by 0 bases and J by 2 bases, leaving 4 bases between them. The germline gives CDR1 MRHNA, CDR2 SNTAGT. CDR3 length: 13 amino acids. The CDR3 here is CASSDSLNTEAFF. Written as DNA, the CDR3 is TGTGCCAGCAGTGACTCTTTAAACACTGAAGCTTTCTTT.